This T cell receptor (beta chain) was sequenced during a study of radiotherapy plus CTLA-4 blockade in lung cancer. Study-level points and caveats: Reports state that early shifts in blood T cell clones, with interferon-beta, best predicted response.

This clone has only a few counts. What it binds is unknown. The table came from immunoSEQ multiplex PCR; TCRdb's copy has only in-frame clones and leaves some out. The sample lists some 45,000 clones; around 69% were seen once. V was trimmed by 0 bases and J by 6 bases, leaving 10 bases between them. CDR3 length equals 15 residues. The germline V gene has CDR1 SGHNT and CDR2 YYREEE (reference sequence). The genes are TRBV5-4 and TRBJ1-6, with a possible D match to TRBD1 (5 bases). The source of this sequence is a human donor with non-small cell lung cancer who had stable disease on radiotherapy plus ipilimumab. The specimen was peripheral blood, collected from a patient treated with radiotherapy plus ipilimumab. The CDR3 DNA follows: TGTGCCAGCAGCTTGGGAGGGGACTCTAATTCACCCCTCCACTTT. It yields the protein CASSLGGDSNSPLHF.